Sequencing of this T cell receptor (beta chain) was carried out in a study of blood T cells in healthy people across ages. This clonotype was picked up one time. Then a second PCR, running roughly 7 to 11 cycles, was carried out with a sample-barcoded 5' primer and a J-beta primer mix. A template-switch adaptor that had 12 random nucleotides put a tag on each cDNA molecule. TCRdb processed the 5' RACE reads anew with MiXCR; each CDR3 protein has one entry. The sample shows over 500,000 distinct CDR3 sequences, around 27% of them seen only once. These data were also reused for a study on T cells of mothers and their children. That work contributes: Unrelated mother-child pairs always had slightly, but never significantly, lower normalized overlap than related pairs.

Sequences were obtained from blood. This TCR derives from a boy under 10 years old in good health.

The CDR3 nucleotides read TGCAGTGCTAGCGGGGGGGCACGGGAGCAGTACTTC. It yields the protein CSASGGAREQYF. The V gene is TRBV20-1, the J gene TRBJ2-7; 8 positions agree with TRBD2. There are 12 residues in the CDR3. Trimming at V came to 3 bases and at J to 7 bases, leaving 5 bases not matched to a gene. Germline assignment: CDR1 DFQATT and CDR2 SNEGSKA (reference sequence).